The 32 T cell receptor beta chains below come from one sample, sequenced in a study of Graves' ophthalmopathy and Graves' hyperthyroidism. Amplifying from RNA transcripts, the study obtained TCR beta CDR3 regions. First-round RT-PCR relied on HTBI primers, and a second-round multiplex PCR came next. TCRdb fed the multiplex PCR reads into MiXCR, producing one record per CDR3 protein. Counted here are 350,000 to 450,000 distinct CDR3 sequences, about a sixth occurring once; the ten biggest clones make up 1.5% to 2%. The material sequenced was peripheral blood. The receptors shown here come from a young woman with Graves' ophthalmopathy.

Many counts were recorded for this clonotype. The chain links TRBV7-2 to TRBJ1-1, with no clear D. The CDR3 consists of 16 residues. Between the trimmed V and J ends, which lost 1 base and 6 bases, there was a span of 18 bases. The V gene's germline CDR1 is SGHTA and CDR2 FQGNSA. CDR3 in amino acids: CASSLVAGSLGSEAFF. The CDR3 DNA reads TGTGCCAGCAGCTTAGTGGCGGGGAGCCTCGGCTCTGAAGCTTTCTTT.

There are many counts of this clonotype. The chain joins TRBV15 to TRBJ1-5; 8 bases agree with TRBD1. The V gene's germline CDR1 is LNHNV and CDR2 YYDKDF (reference sequence). With V trimmed by 3 bases and J by 2 bases, 3 bases remained unmatched. The CDR3 totals 15 residues. CDR3 DNA sequence: TGTGCCACCAGCAGGGACAGGGTTGGCAATCAGCCCCAGCATTTT. Translated, it gives CATSRDRVGNQPQHF.

This clonotype was counted many times. The V gene is TRBV6-2 or TRBV6-3, the J gene TRBJ1-1, with D possibly TRBD1 on 5 matching bases. CDR1 MNHEY and CDR2 SVGEGT come from the germline V gene. The CDR3 contains 13 residues. Trimming removed 0 bases at V and 11 bases at J, with 13 bases between. CDR3 in DNA: TGTGCCAGCAGTTACTCTGGCGTTGAGGGGGCTTTCTTT. Its translation is CASSYSGVEGAFF.

This clonotype was counted at least ten times. The genes are TRBV30 and TRBJ1-6; possible D gene TRBD1, 6 bases. The V and J ends lost 0 bases and 1 base respectively, with 13 bases between them. The CDR3 runs 17 residues. Germline V gives CDR1 GTSNPN, CDR2 SVGIG (reference sequence). CDR3: CAWSVLEGGSYNSPLHF. CDR3 nucleotide sequence: TGTGCCTGGAGTGTACTGGAGGGGGGATCCTATAATTCACCCCTCCACTTT. Filled out from reference TRBV30 and TRBJ1-6, the complete variable domain reads SQTIHQWPATLVQPVGSPLSLECTVEGTSNPNLYWYRQAAGRGLQLLFYSVGIGQISSEVPQNLSASRPQDRQFILSSKKLLLSDSGFYLCAWSVLEGGSYNSPLHFGNGTRLTVT.

The chain uses TRBV7-9 and TRBJ2-5, with D tentatively TRBD2 (5 bases). V shed 5 bases and J shed 5 bases, with 21 bases lying between them. The CDR3 has 16 amino acids. Germline V gene lookup returns CDR1 SEHNR and CDR2 FQNEAQ (reference sequence). The CDR3 nucleotides are TGTGCCAGCAGCCCCGGAGGACTTTGGGCGGAGGAGACCCAGTACTTC. This codes for CASSPGGLWAEETQYF.

This clonotype came up a few times. The chain couples TRBV18 to TRBJ2-2; TRBD1 aligns across 8 bases. CDR1 is KGHSH and CDR2 is LQKENI in the germline V gene. The CDR3 runs 16 residues. V lost 4 bases, J lost 4 bases, and 8 bases stayed unmatched. The CDR3 DNA reads as TGTGCCAGCTCACAAGAATCAGGGGGCCGCACCGGGGAGCTGTTTTTT. Translating gives CASSQESGGRTGELFF.

This clonotype was detected many times. The J gene is TRBJ1-3, the V gene TRBV11-2, with no clear D. Germline CDR1 SGHAT, CDR2 FQNNGV. The V and J ends lost 5 bases and 5 bases respectively, with 7 bases between them. The CDR3 is 12 residues long. CDR3 sequence: CASSPARNTIYF. The CDR3 DNA follows: TGTGCCAGCAGCCCAGCGAGAAACACCATATATTTT. Based on the CDR3 plus reference TRBV11-2 and TRBJ1-3, the full variable domain is EAGVAQSPRYKIIEKRQSVAFWCNPISGHATLYWYQQILGQGPKLLIQFQNNGVVDDSQLPKDRFSAERLKGVDSTLKIQPAKLEDSAVYLCASSPARNTIYFGEGSWLTVV.

This clonotype was picked up many times. The rearrangement links TRBV19 to TRBJ1-5, with a possible D match to TRBD1 (5 bases). V gave up 2 bases and J gave up 1 base, with 9 bases separating them. Germline assignment: CDR1 LNHDA and CDR2 SQIVND (reference sequence). The CDR3 is made up of 15 amino acids. The CDR3 DNA reads as TGTGCCAGTAGTATAAAGGGGTCGAGCAATCAGCCCCAGCATTTT. It yields the protein CASSIKGSSNQPQHF.

Many counts were recorded for this clonotype. This sequence joins TRBV15 and TRBJ1-1; 7 nucleotides line up with TRBD1. V trimming: 3 bases; J trimming: 1 base; junction bases outside the gene matches: 2. Germline values: CDR1 LNHNV, CDR2 YYDKDF (reference sequence). The CDR3 consists of 14 residues. The chain's CDR3 is CATSRTGPNTEAFF. CDR3 DNA: TGTGCCACCAGCAGGACAGGGCCGAACACTGAAGCTTTCTTT. Based on the CDR3 plus reference TRBV15 and TRBJ1-1, the full variable domain is DAMVIQNPRYQVTQFGKPVTLSCSQTLNHNVMYWYQQKSSQAPKLLFHYYDKDFNNEADTPDNFQSRRPNTSFCFLDIRSPGLGDTAMYLCATSRTGPNTEAFFGQGTRLTVV.

This clonotype was detected ten times or more. This chain links TRBV19 with TRBJ1-2; 8 bases match TRBD1. CDR1 is LNHDA, CDR2 SQIVND, per germline (reference sequence). V lost 8 bases and J lost 4; bases outside the gene matches: 18. The CDR3 loop spans 17 amino acids. CDR3 sequence reads: CASRPGQAQLFRYGYTF. The CDR3 DNA is TGTGCCAGTCGGCCGGGACAGGCTCAACTTTTCCGCTATGGCTACACCTTC. The variable domain in full, with the rest retrieved from reference TRBV19 and TRBJ1-2, is DGGITQSPKYLFRKEGQNVTLSCEQNLNHDAMYWYRQDPGQGLRLIYYSQIVNDFQKGDIAEGYSVSREKKESFPLTVTSAQKNPTAFYLCASRPGQAQLFRYGYTFGSGTRLTVV.

The chain combines TRBV5-4 with TRBJ2-7; the match to TRBD2 covers 16 bases. V shed 4 bases and J 0 bases; nucleotides not matched to a gene: 4. This CDR3 comprises 17 residues. From germline, CDR1 is SGHNT and CDR2 YYREEE (reference sequence). As DNA, the CDR3 is TGTGCCAGCAGCCTGGGACTAGCGGGAGGGAGCTCCTACGAGCAGTACTTC. It encodes CASSLGLAGGSSYEQYF.

At least ten counts were recorded for this clonotype. J is TRBJ2-7 and V is TRBV20-1; 7 positions match TRBD1. The CDR3 is made up of 14 amino acids. Germline V gene lookup returns CDR1 DFQATT and CDR2 SNEGSKA (reference sequence). Losses at the gene ends were 5 bases for V and 4 bases for J; bases not matched to a gene: 11. CDR3 sequence reads: CSAPRDRVGYEQYF. The CDR3 DNA is TGCAGTGCTCCACGAGACAGGGTGGGGTACGAGCAGTACTTC.

This clonotype has a count of ten or more. The chain links TRBV30 to TRBJ1-1; no clear D. Germline CDR1 GTSNPN, CDR2 SVGIG (reference sequence). CDR3 length: 13 amino acids. V lost 3 bases and J lost 5, with 13 bases in between. The CDR3 here is CAWRGDGNTEAFF. The CDR3 DNA sequence: TGTGCCTGGAGGGGAGATGGGAATACTGAAGCTTTCTTT. Full variable domain (rest looked up from reference TRBV30 and TRBJ1-1): SQTIHQWPATLVQPVGSPLSLECTVEGTSNPNLYWYRQAAGRGLQLLFYSVGIGQISSEVPQNLSASRPQDRQFILSSKKLLLSDSGFYLCAWRGDGNTEAFFGQGTRLTVV.

The table lists this clonotype with many counts. The V gene is TRBV20-1, the J gene TRBJ2-5; D is possibly TRBD1 (6 bases). Between the trimmed V and J ends, which lost 6 bases and 1 base, there was a span of 12 bases. From germline, CDR1 is DFQATT and CDR2 SNEGSKA (reference sequence). CDR3 length: 13 residues. The CDR3 nucleotides read TGCAGTGCAAAACAGGGCCTCCAAGAGACCCAGTACTTC. Protein sequence: CSAKQGLQETQYF.

This clonotype was found many times. The V and J genes are TRBV27 and TRBJ2-7; possibly TRBD1 for D (6 bases). CDR3 length: 18 residues. Trimming pared 4 bases from V and 0 bases from J, leaving 22 bases between. Germline V gene sequence: CDR1 MNHEY, CDR2 SMNVEV (reference sequence). In DNA, the CDR3 is TGTGCCAGCAGTTCCGGATCCATGCCGGGACATTCCTCCTACGAGCAGTACTTC. Its translation is CASSSGSMPGHSSYEQYF.

There are many counts of this clonotype. The chain has TRBV7-2 and TRBJ2-7; the D gene is possibly TRBD1 (6 bases). The V end lost 0 bases, the J end lost 2 bases, and 20 bases lay between the germline ends. Germline V lookup: CDR1 SGHTA, CDR2 FQGNSA. This CDR3 is 18 amino acids long. The CDR3 reads CASSLADVGRGITYEQYF. CDR3 DNA sequence: TGTGCCAGCAGCTTAGCCGACGTCGGCAGGGGTATAACCTACGAGCAGTACTTC.

This clonotype appeared many times. V and J are TRBV28 and TRBJ2-5, with TRBD2 identical over 9 bases. V lost 3 bases, J lost 0 bases, and 5 bases stayed unmatched. This CDR3 spans 16 amino acids. In germline, CDR1 is MDHEN, CDR2 SYDVKM. CDR3 nucleotide sequence: TGTGCCAGCAGTTTCCCCCGACTAGCGGACCAAGAGACCCAGTACTTC. Protein: CASSFPRLADQETQYF.

This clonotype was counted ten times or more. The chain links TRBV15 to TRBJ2-7; 12 bases are shared with TRBD2. Germline CDR1 reads LNHNV; CDR2 reads YYDKDF (reference sequence). This CDR3 comprises 14 residues. Trimming took 5 bases from V and 7 from J; bases not matched to a gene: 6. The CDR3 nucleotides are TGTGCCACCAGCCTAGCGGGAGGGTCGGAAGAGCAGTACTTC. This encodes CATSLAGGSEEQYF.

CDR3 protein: CSARVAGGVDLNTEAFF. CDR3 sequence (DNA): TGCAGTGCTAGGGTGGCCGGGGGCGTAGATCTGAACACTGAAGCTTTCTTT. The rearrangement joins TRBV20-1 to TRBJ1-1; D perhaps matches TRBD1 (6 bases). V was shortened by 3 bases and J by 0 bases, with 20 bases between the two germline ends. Germline V CDR1 and CDR2: DFQATT, SNEGSKA (reference sequence). The CDR3 runs 17 residues.

This clonotype was recorded at least ten times. CDR3 sequence (DNA): TGCAGCGCAACAGGGGCGGTGGAGTATGGCTACACCTTC. Its protein product is CSATGAVEYGYTF. The V call is TRBV20-1, the J call TRBJ1-2; 7 nucleotides align to TRBD1. Germline V gene data show CDR1 as DFQATT and CDR2 as SNEGSKA (reference sequence). The CDR3 is 13 residues long.

This clonotype was seen ten or more times. The V call is TRBV6-1, the J call TRBJ2-7; 7 nucleotides align to TRBD2. The J segment lost 2 bases and the V segment lost 5 bases, leaving 9 bases of the junction unmatched. CDR3 size: 15 residues. Looked up from germline, CDR1 is MNHNS and CDR2 is SASEGT. This CDR3 reads CASSRERGTTYEQYF. CDR3 nucleotides: TGTGCCAGCAGTAGGGAGCGGGGTACGACCTACGAGCAGTACTTC.

This clonotype was seen repeatedly, ten times or more. The chain is built from TRBV5-4 and TRBJ2-5, with TRBD1 identical over 8 bases. CDR1 and CDR2 (germline): SGHNT, YYREEE (reference sequence). The CDR3 extends over 14 amino acids. V trimming: 4 bases; J trimming: 5 bases; junction bases outside the gene matches: 7. The CDR3 reads CASSRTGPGETQYF. In nucleotides, the CDR3 is TGTGCCAGCAGCAGGACAGGGCCAGGGGAGACCCAGTACTTC.

This clonotype came up many times. V and J are TRBV19 and TRBJ2-2; D is tentatively TRBD1 or TRBD2 (5 bases each). V lost 7 bases and J lost 2, with 14 bases in between. The CDR3 has 15 amino acids. CDR1 and CDR2 from the germline V gene are LNHDA and SQIVND (reference sequence). CDR3 coding DNA: TGTGCCAGTAACGGGGCAGGACTCAACACCGGGGAGCTGTTTTTT. Its protein product is CASNGAGLNTGELFF.

This clonotype showed up many times. This chain joins TRBV20-1 and TRBJ1-1; D possibly corresponds to TRBD1 (5 bases). The CDR3 is 14 amino acids. V lost 6 bases, J lost 4 bases, and 18 bases lay in between. CDR1 is DFQATT, CDR2 SNEGSKA, per germline (reference sequence). CDR3 bases: TGCAGTGCCCCCCATCGACAGCGAATCACTGAAGCTTTCTTT. It encodes CSAPHRQRITEAFF.

This clonotype was picked up many times. A much larger clone sits a single nucleotide away, making a read error possible. The CDR3 here is CASILWTLKTLTYEQYF. CDR3 sequence (DNA): TGTGCCAGCATCCTTTGGACACTGAAGACCCTGACTTACGAGCAGTACTTC. The V call is TRBV7-8, the J call TRBJ2-7; D might be TRBD1 (5 bases). Germline V gene lookup returns CDR1 SGHVS and CDR2 FQNEAQ. V was pared by 7 bases and J by 4 bases, with 26 bases between. The CDR3 has 17 amino acids.

This clonotype appeared many times. This chain connects TRBV7-9 to TRBJ2-7; 7 bases align to TRBD2. Germline CDR1 and CDR2: SEHNR and FQNEAQ (reference sequence). The CDR3 is 13 amino acids. The V gene end was trimmed by 5 bases and the J gene end by 5 bases; junction bases not matched to a gene: 6. CDR3 residues: CASSPPGRDEQYF. The DNA for the CDR3 is TGTGCCAGCAGCCCCCCTGGGAGGGACGAGCAGTACTTC.

The V call is TRBV3-1, the J call TRBJ2-5; D is perhaps TRBD2 (5 bases). Trimming shortened V by 3 bases and J by 1 base, and 21 bases separated the two germline ends. In germline, CDR1 is LGHDT, CDR2 YNNKEL (reference sequence). The CDR3 spans 18 residues. CDR3 sequence reads: CASSHHKNGGLPQETQYF. DNA for the CDR3: TGTGCCAGCAGCCACCACAAAAACGGAGGACTCCCCCAAGAGACCCAGTACTTC.

In this sample, this clonotype turned up a few times. CDR3 region: CASSLRRESSNQPQHF. The CDR3 bases are TGTGCCAGCAGTTTACGCAGGGAGTCCAGCAATCAGCCCCAGCATTTT. The chain recombines TRBV6-2 or TRBV6-3 with TRBJ1-5; a possible D gene is TRBD1 (5 bases). This CDR3 has 16 residues. Trimming removed 4 bases from V and 1 base from J, with 14 bases in between. CDR1 MNHEY and CDR2 SVGEGT come from the germline V gene.

This clonotype was detected ten times or more. The chain couples TRBV20-1 to TRBJ2-7, with TRBD2 matching over 8 bases. This CDR3 region has 14 residues. CDR1 and CDR2 from the germline V gene are DFQATT and SNEGSKA (reference sequence). The trim removed 3 bases at V and 4 bases at J, leaving 8 bases unmatched. The CDR3 loop reads CSARKAGGGYEQYF. Written as DNA, the CDR3 is TGCAGTGCTAGGAAGGCGGGAGGTGGGTACGAGCAGTACTTC.

The chain links TRBV13 to TRBJ2-2; 13 bases are shared with TRBD2. The CDR3 covers 21 residues. The V and J ends lost 5 bases and 5 bases, in that order; junction bases with no gene match: 20. The germline gives CDR1 PRHDT, CDR2 FYEKMQ (reference sequence). The CDR3, as DNA: TGTGCCAGCAGCCATCTACAGGGATACGGACTAGCGGGAGTAGGAACCGGGGAGCTGTTTTTT. It codes for CASSHLQGYGLAGVGTGELFF.

This clonotype was recorded at least ten times. V is TRBV6-1 and J is TRBJ2-7, with unresolved D. Trimming shortened V by 2 bases and J by 11 bases, and 10 bases separated the two germline ends. This CDR3 spans 11 amino acids. The germline CDR1 and CDR2 sequences are MNHNS and SASEGT. In nucleotides, the CDR3 is TGTGCCAGCAGTGAACCCCTAGTGAAGTACTTC. Amino acid sequence: CASSEPLVKYF.

This clonotype was counted at least ten times. The gene calls are TRBV4-1 and TRBJ1-3; D gene unclear. CDR1 and CDR2 (germline): MGHRA, YSYEKL. The CDR3 spans 16 residues. Trimming stripped 4 bases from V and 0 bases from J, with 13 bases between. In DNA, the CDR3 is TGCGCCAGCAGCCTCCTCCCACCGAGCTCTGGAAACACCATATATTTT. This encodes CASSLLPPSSGNTIYF.